This TCR beta chain was captured by sequencing in a study of type 1 regulatory T cells. Study-wide background: T-allo10 is a Tr1-enriched, alloantigen-specific CD4 T cell product made in vitro.

CDR1 SGHTA and CDR2 FQGNSA come from the germline V gene. Trimming took 8 bases from V and 1 from J, leaving 11 bases between them. This CDR3 has 14 amino acids. TCRdb independently ran MiXCR on the reads; one entry per CDR3 protein. The table records roughly 71,000 distinct CDR3 sequences, 63% of them present only once. In regard to this clonotype: The antigen is unknown.

The graft donor-derived T-allo10 cells reportedly recognize host alloantigens, are anergic, and suppress alloantigen-specifically. Specimen: cultured T cells, either the whole culture or a sorted T cell fraction (not recorded which). Subset meaning: Tr1-enriched cell product generated in vitro against host alloantigens. The genes are TRBV7-2 and TRBJ2-2; D is undetermined. The TCR comes from a human donor in good health. The CDR3 DNA follows: TGTGCCAGCGTTTTGGAAGTGAACACCGGGGAGCTGTTTTTT. Amino acids: CASVLEVNTGELFF. Based on the CDR3 plus reference TRBV7-2 and TRBJ2-2, the full variable domain is GAGVSQSPSNKVTEKGKDVELRCDPISGHTALYWYRQSLGQGLEFLIYFQGNSAPDKSGLPSDRFSAERTGGSVSTLTIQRTQQEDSAVYLCASVLEVNTGELFFGEGSRLTVL.